This T cell receptor (beta chain) came from a study of blood T cell repertoires in COVID-19. Germline loops: CDR1 ENHRY, CDR2 SYGVKD. Germline trimming cut 3 bases from V and 8 bases from J; bases unmatched to any gene: 3. The CDR3 extends over 12 amino acids. Profiling relied on immunoSEQ multiplex PCR, and the TCRdb table lists in-frame clones only, not all of them. The sample records a few hundred thousand clones, roughly 90% being singletons. The V and J genes are TRBV10-3 and TRBJ1-2; 7 bases match TRBD1. The receptor was derived from a middle-aged woman who had recovered from COVID-19. The sequenced sample was PBMCs or T cells enriched from blood (not recorded which). The CDR3 DNA reads as TGTGCCATCAGTGAAGACAGGGTCGGCTACACCTTC. This sequence encodes CAISEDRVGYTF.